This T cell receptor (beta chain) emerged from a study of blood T cell repertoires in COVID-19. Looking at the study overall: Samples representing acute and convalescent COVID-19 were sourced from the United States, Italy and Spain. Sample material is recorded as cDNA or gDNA derived from T cells, B-cell-depleted T cells, or PBMCs.

J lost 0 bases, V lost 5 bases, and 4 bases had no gene match. Germline V gene lookup returns CDR1 SGHRS and CDR2 YFSETQ. This CDR3 has 16 residues. The protocol was immunoSEQ multiplex PCR, while the TCRdb copy is restricted to in-frame clones and leaves out a portion. The repertoire holds about 140,000 clones, with 65% to 80% as singletons. The TCR originated in a man aged 50 to 60 with acute or convalescent COVID-19. The chain uses TRBV5-1 and TRBJ2-2; TRBD2 matches 10 bases. The sample taken for sequencing was peripheral blood. In DNA, the CDR3 is TGCGCCAGCAGTTTAAGCGGGGGGGCGAACACCGGGGAGCTGTTTTTT. It yields the protein CASSLSGGANTGELFF.